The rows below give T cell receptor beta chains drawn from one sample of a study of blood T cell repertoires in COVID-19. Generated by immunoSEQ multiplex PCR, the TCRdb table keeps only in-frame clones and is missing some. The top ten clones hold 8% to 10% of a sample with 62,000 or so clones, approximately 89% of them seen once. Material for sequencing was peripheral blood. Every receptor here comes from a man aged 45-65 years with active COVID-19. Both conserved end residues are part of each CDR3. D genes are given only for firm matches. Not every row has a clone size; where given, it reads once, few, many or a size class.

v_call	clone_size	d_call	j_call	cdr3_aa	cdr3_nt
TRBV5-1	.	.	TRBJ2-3	CASSSSRGTDTQYF	TGCGCCAGCAGCTCGTCGCGCGGCACAGATACGCAGTATTTT
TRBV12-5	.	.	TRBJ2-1	CASGLQVSAYNEQFF	TGTGCTAGTGGTTTGCAGGTTTCAGCCTACAATGAGCAGTTCTTC
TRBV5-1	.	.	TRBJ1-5	CASRPGQDNQPQHF	TGCGCCAGCAGACCCGGACAAGACAATCAGCCCCAGCATTTT
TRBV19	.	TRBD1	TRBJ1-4	CASSTPGGGVEKLFF	TGTGCCAGTAGCACACCAGGGGGTGGTGTTGAAAAACTGTTTTTT
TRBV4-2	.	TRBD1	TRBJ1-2	CASSQAGQGDGYTF	TGTGCCAGCAGCCAAGCTGGACAGGGTGATGGCTACACCTTC
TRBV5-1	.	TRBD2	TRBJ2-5	CASSFSPGGAGETQYF	TGCGCCAGCAGCTTCTCTCCGGGAGGGGCAGGAGAGACCCAGTACTTC
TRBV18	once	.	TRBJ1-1	CASSGGAAEAFF	TGTGCCAGCTCAGGGGGGGCAGCTGAAGCTTTCTTT
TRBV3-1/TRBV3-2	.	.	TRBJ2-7	CASSQDLAVEQYF	TGTGCCAGCAGCCAAGACTTAGCTGTCGAGCAGTACTTC
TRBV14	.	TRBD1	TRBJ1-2	CASSQDLPWAGGPYGYTF	TGTGCCAGCAGCCAAGATCTCCCTTGGGCAGGGGGTCCCTATGGCTACACCTTC
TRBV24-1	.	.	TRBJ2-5	CATRNRVGETQYF	TGTGCCACCAGGAACAGGGTCGGGGAGACCCAGTACTTC
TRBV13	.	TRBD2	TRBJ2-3	CASTLGGADTQYF	TGTGCCAGCACCTTGGGGGGGGCAGATACGCAGTATTTT
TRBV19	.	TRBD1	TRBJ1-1	CASSRGQGGRTTEAFF	TGTGCCAGTAGTAGGGGACAGGGGGGAAGGACCACTGAAGCTTTCTTT
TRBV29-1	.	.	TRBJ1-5	CSVGLSGDGNQPQHF	TGCAGCGTTGGCCTGTCAGGGGATGGCAATCAGCCCCAGCATTTT
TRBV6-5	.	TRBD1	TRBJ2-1	CATQGVPYTYNEQFF	TGTGCCACTCAGGGGGTACCCTATACCTACAATGAGCAGTTCTTC
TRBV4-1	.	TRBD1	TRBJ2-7	CASSQAPGQSLEQYF	TGCGCCAGCAGCCAAGCGCCGGGACAGTCTCTCGAGCAGTACTTC
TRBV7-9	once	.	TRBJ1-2	CASSLVGGAAEPFNYGYTF	TGTGCCAGCAGCTTAGTAGGGGGGGCAGCTGAACCTTTTAACTATGGCTACACCTTC
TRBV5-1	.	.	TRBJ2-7	CASSLAGDPYYEQYF	TGCGCCAGCAGCTTGGCCGGGGATCCCTATTACGAGCAGTACTTC
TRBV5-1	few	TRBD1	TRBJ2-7	CASSLGQGVYEQYF	TGCGCCAGCAGCTTGGGACAGGGGGTTTACGAGCAGTACTTC